The rows below give T cell receptor beta chains drawn from one sample of a study of cytomegalovirus exposure and HLA in healthy donors. Measured with immunoSEQ multiplex PCR; TCRdb has only the in-frame clones, and not every one. Here the sample spans around 62,000 clones, about 82% being singletons. Source material: PBMCs. The receptors derive from a woman aged 30 to 39 in good health and CMV-seronegative. The CDR3 runs from the conserved cysteine through the conserved F or W. Fields, in order: V gene, D gene, clone size, J gene, CDR3 protein, CDR3 DNA. D genes are given only for firm matches. Only some rows state a clone size, as once, few, many or a class for expanded clones.

V gene: TRBV30; D gene: TRBD1; clone size: few; J gene: TRBJ1-1; CDR3 protein: CAWHRGLAEAFF; CDR3 DNA: TGTGCCTGGCACAGGGGGCTCGCTGAAGCTTTCTTT
V gene: TRBV19; D gene: TRBD1; clone size: .; J gene: TRBJ2-1; CDR3 protein: CASSDGQGGYNEQFF; CDR3 DNA: TGTGCCAGTAGTGACGGACAGGGGGGTTACAATGAGCAGTTCTTC
V gene: TRBV2; D gene: .; clone size: once; J gene: TRBJ2-7; CDR3 protein: CASSVVGEQYF; CDR3 DNA: TGTGCCAGCAGTGTGGTCGGCGAGCAGTACTTC
V gene: TRBV4-1; D gene: .; clone size: few; J gene: TRBJ1-2; CDR3 protein: CASSQLTVRGEGDYGYTF; CDR3 DNA: TGCGCCAGCAGCCAATTGACGGTTCGAGGGGAGGGGGACTATGGCTACACCTTC
V gene: TRBV18; D gene: TRBD2; clone size: .; J gene: TRBJ2-7; CDR3 protein: CASSPLGKTSGKNYEQYF; CDR3 DNA: TGTGCCAGCTCACCACTAGGAAAGACTAGCGGGAAAAACTACGAGCAGTACTTC
V gene: TRBV28; D gene: TRBD1; clone size: .; J gene: TRBJ1-4; CDR3 protein: CASRGDSEKLFF; CDR3 DNA: TGTGCCAGCAGGGGGGACAGTGAAAAACTGTTTTTT
V gene: TRBV10-1; D gene: TRBD1; clone size: .; J gene: TRBJ2-1; CDR3 protein: CASSESKGQGNEQFF; CDR3 DNA: TGCGCCAGCAGTGAGTCGAAAGGACAGGGCAATGAGCAGTTCTTC
V gene: TRBV7-8; D gene: TRBD1; clone size: .; J gene: TRBJ1-5; CDR3 protein: CASSFTTGTYSNQPQHF; CDR3 DNA: TGTGCCAGCAGCTTTACGACAGGGACCTATAGCAATCAGCCCCAGCATTTT
V gene: TRBV7-7; D gene: .; clone size: .; J gene: TRBJ1-1; CDR3 protein: CASSPLDRSIRNTEAFF; CDR3 DNA: TGTGCCAGCAGCCCACTCGACAGGTCTATCCGGAACACTGAAGCTTTCTTT
V gene: TRBV19; D gene: .; clone size: few; J gene: TRBJ2-1; CDR3 protein: CASGRRESDEQFF; CDR3 DNA: TGTGCCAGTGGCCGCAGGGAATCCGATGAGCAGTTCTTC
V gene: TRBV19; D gene: .; clone size: .; J gene: TRBJ1-6; CDR3 protein: CASSYQGINSPLHF; CDR3 DNA: TGTGCCAGTAGTTATCAGGGGATTAATTCACCCCTCCACTTT
V gene: TRBV9; D gene: TRBD1; clone size: once; J gene: TRBJ2-3; CDR3 protein: CASSLTGGDTQYF; CDR3 DNA: TGTGCCAGCAGCCTCACAGGGGGCGATACGCAGTATTTT
V gene: TRBV7-9; D gene: TRBD1; clone size: .; J gene: TRBJ1-1; CDR3 protein: CSSSSGQGFWNTEAFF; CDR3 DNA: TGTTCCAGCAGCTCAGGACAGGGGTTTTGGAACACTGAAGCTTTCTTT
V gene: TRBV6-1; D gene: .; clone size: few; J gene: TRBJ2-3; CDR3 protein: CASSEAEESDTQYF; CDR3 DNA: TGTGCCAGCAGTGAAGCGGAGGAATCAGATACGCAGTATTTT
V gene: TRBV6-5; D gene: .; clone size: .; J gene: TRBJ2-7; CDR3 protein: CASIRWGVSYEQYF; CDR3 DNA: TGTGCCAGCATCCGCTGGGGGGTCAGCTACGAGCAGTACTTC
V gene: TRBV29-1; D gene: TRBD1; clone size: .; J gene: TRBJ1-2; CDR3 protein: CSVDRSGGYGYTF; CDR3 DNA: TGCAGCGTTGATAGATCAGGGGGCTATGGCTACACCTTC
V gene: TRBV27; D gene: TRBD1; clone size: .; J gene: TRBJ1-1; CDR3 protein: CASSFRDRVTEAFF; CDR3 DNA: TGTGCCAGCAGTTTCCGGGACAGGGTCACTGAAGCTTTCTTT
V gene: TRBV11-3; D gene: TRBD1; clone size: .; J gene: TRBJ2-7; CDR3 protein: CASSLVAQGPGRQYF; CDR3 DNA: TGTGCCAGCAGCTTAGTGGCACAGGGGCCCGGTCGGCAGTACTTC
V gene: TRBV7-8; D gene: TRBD1; clone size: .; J gene: TRBJ1-2; CDR3 protein: CASSFDRAYGYTF; CDR3 DNA: TGTGCCAGCAGCTTTGACAGGGCCTATGGCTACACCTTC
V gene: TRBV7-9; D gene: .; clone size: few; J gene: TRBJ1-1; CDR3 protein: CASSTPEQPTEAFF; CDR3 DNA: TGTGCCAGCAGCACACCGGAGCAGCCCACTGAAGCTTTCTTT
V gene: TRBV15; D gene: .; clone size: .; J gene: TRBJ1-5; CDR3 protein: CATSRVGLRGSNQPQHF; CDR3 DNA: TGTGCCACCAGCAGAGTTGGTTTGAGAGGGAGCAATCAGCCCCAGCATTTT
V gene: TRBV6-1; D gene: TRBD1; clone size: .; J gene: TRBJ1-4; CDR3 protein: CASRGQTDEKLFF; CDR3 DNA: TGTGCCAGCAGGGGACAGACAGATGAAAAACTGTTTTTT
V gene: TRBV7-2; D gene: TRBD1; clone size: .; J gene: TRBJ2-7; CDR3 protein: CASSLGGDTGAEQYF; CDR3 DNA: TGTGCCAGCAGCTTAGGAGGGGACACAGGGGCCGAGCAGTACTTC
V gene: TRBV7-2; D gene: .; clone size: .; J gene: TRBJ1-1; CDR3 protein: CASSPAGAYTEAFF; CDR3 DNA: TGTGCCAGCAGCCCCGCTGGGGCATACACTGAAGCTTTCTTT
V gene: TRBV2; D gene: TRBD1; clone size: .; J gene: TRBJ2-5; CDR3 protein: CASGGQLQETQYF; CDR3 DNA: TGTGCCAGTGGGGGACAGCTCCAAGAGACCCAGTACTTC
V gene: TRBV28; D gene: TRBD1; clone size: .; J gene: TRBJ1-2; CDR3 protein: CASSSQGGTGGNYGYTF; CDR3 DNA: TGTGCCAGCAGTTCACAAGGTGGGACAGGGGGGAACTATGGCTACACCTTC
V gene: TRBV10-1; D gene: .; clone size: .; J gene: TRBJ2-3; CDR3 protein: CASSEEWGADTQYF; CDR3 DNA: TGCGCCAGCAGTGAGGAGTGGGGGGCAGATACGCAGTATTTT
V gene: TRBV29-1; D gene: TRBD1; clone size: .; J gene: TRBJ2-7; CDR3 protein: CSVAANRGRGQYF; CDR3 DNA: TGCAGCGTTGCGGCCAACAGGGGACGTGGGCAGTACTTC
V gene: TRBV5-4; D gene: .; clone size: .; J gene: TRBJ2-5; CDR3 protein: CASSIPGLKETQYF; CDR3 DNA: TGTGCCAGCAGTATACCGGGACTCAAAGAGACCCAGTACTTC
V gene: TRBV18; D gene: TRBD2; clone size: .; J gene: TRBJ2-7; CDR3 protein: CASSSGLADYEQYF; CDR3 DNA: TGTGCCAGCTCATCGGGACTAGCGGACTACGAGCAGTACTTC
V gene: TRBV6-5; D gene: TRBD1; clone size: .; J gene: TRBJ2-2; CDR3 protein: CASRADRGQTGELFF; CDR3 DNA: TGTGCCAGCAGGGCCGACAGGGGACAAACCGGGGAGCTGTTTTTT
V gene: TRBV7-6; D gene: .; clone size: .; J gene: TRBJ2-7; CDR3 protein: CASSSGSTYEQYF; CDR3 DNA: TGTGCCAGCAGCTCCGGGTCAACCTACGAGCAGTACTTC
V gene: TRBV5-1; D gene: TRBD2; clone size: .; J gene: TRBJ2-1; CDR3 protein: CASSSGLVGNDEQFF; CDR3 DNA: TGCGCCAGCAGCTCCGGACTAGTCGGGAACGATGAGCAGTTCTTC
V gene: TRBV19; D gene: TRBD1; clone size: .; J gene: TRBJ1-2; CDR3 protein: CASSRSGGGYTF; CDR3 DNA: TGTGCCAGTAGTAGATCAGGGGGCGGCTACACCTTC
V gene: TRBV12-5; D gene: .; clone size: few; J gene: TRBJ2-3; CDR3 protein: CASVFGGAGGADTQYF; CDR3 DNA: TGTGCTAGTGTCTTCGGGGGGGCAGGGGGTGCAGATACGCAGTATTTT
V gene: TRBV6-6; D gene: TRBD1; clone size: few; J gene: TRBJ1-1; CDR3 protein: CASSEGQAGITEAFF; CDR3 DNA: TGTGCCAGCAGTGAGGGACAGGCTGGAATCACTGAAGCTTTCTTT
V gene: TRBV7-2; D gene: TRBD1; clone size: .; J gene: TRBJ2-7; CDR3 protein: CASSFGTGRSYEQYF; CDR3 DNA: TGTGCCAGCAGCTTCGGGACAGGGAGATCCTACGAGCAGTACTTC